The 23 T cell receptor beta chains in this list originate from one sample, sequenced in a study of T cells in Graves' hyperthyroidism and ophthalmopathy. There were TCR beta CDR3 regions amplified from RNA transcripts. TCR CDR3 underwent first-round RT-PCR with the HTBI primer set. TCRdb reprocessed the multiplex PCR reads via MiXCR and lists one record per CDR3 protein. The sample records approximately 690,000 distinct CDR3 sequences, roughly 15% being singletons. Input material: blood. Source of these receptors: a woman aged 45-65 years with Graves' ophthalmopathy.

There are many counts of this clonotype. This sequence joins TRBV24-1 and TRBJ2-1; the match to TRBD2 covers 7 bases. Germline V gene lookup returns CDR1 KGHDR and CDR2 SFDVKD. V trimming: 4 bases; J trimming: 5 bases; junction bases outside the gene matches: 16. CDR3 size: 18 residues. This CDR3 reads CATSDRQRLANSDNEQFF. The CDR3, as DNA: TGTGCCACCAGTGACCGCCAAAGACTAGCTAATTCGGACAATGAGCAGTTCTTC.

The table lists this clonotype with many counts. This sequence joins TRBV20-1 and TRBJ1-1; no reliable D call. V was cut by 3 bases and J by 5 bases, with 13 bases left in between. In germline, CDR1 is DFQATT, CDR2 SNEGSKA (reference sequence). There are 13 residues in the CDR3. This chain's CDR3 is CSASSGDGTEAFF. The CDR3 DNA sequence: TGCAGTGCTAGCTCTGGGGATGGGACTGAAGCTTTCTTT.

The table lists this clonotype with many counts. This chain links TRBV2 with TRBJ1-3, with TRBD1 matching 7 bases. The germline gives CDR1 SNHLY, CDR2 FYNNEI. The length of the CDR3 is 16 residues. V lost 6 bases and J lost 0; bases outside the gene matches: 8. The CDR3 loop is CASRVDRRRSGNTIYF. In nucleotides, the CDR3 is TGTGCCAGCAGAGTGGACAGGCGACGCTCTGGAAACACCATATATTTT.

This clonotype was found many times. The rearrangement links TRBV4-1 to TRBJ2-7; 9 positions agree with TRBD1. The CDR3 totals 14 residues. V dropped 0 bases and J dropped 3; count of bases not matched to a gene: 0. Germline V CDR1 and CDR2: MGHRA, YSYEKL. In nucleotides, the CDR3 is TGCGCCAGCAGCCAAGAGACAGGGGGCTACGAGCAGTACTTC. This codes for CASSQETGGYEQYF.

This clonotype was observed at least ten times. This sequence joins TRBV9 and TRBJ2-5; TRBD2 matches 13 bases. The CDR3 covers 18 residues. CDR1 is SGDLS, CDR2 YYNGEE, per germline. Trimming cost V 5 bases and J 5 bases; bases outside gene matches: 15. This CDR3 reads CASSAPRLAGGVGETQYF. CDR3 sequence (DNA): TGTGCCAGCAGTGCCCCGAGACTAGCGGGAGGAGTTGGTGAGACCCAGTACTTC. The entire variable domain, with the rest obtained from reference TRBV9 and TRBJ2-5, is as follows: DSGVTQTPKHLITATGQRVTLRCSPRSGDLSVYWYQQSLDQGLQFLIQYYNGEERAKGNILERFSAQQFPDLHSELNLSSLELGDSALYFCASSAPRLAGGVGETQYFGPGTRLLVL.

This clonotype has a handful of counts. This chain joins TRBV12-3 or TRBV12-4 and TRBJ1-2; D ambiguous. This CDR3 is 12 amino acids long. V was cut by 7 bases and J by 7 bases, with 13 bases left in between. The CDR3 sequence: CASNGPASGYTF. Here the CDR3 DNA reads TGTGCCAGCAATGGACCCGCGTCTGGCTACACCTTC.

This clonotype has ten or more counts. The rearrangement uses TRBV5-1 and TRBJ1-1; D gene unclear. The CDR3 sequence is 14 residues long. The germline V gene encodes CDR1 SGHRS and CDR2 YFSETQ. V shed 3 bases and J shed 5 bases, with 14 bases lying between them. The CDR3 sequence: CASSSGPSGTEAFF. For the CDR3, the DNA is TGCGCCAGCAGCTCAGGACCCTCGGGAACTGAAGCTTTCTTT.

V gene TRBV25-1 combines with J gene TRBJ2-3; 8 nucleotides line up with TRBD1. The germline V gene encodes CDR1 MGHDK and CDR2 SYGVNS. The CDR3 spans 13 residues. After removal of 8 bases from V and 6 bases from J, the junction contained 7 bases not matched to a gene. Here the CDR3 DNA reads TGTGCCAGCGAGGACAGGGTTATGGATACGCAGTATTTT. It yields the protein CASEDRVMDTQYF.

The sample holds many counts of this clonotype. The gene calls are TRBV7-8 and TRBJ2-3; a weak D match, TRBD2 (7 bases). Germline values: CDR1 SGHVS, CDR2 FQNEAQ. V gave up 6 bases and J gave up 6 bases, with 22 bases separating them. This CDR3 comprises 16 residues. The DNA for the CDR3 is TGTGCCAGCAGTTGGAGGGGGGGGGCGCCTCTGGATACGCAGTATTTT. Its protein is CASSWRGGAPLDTQYF.

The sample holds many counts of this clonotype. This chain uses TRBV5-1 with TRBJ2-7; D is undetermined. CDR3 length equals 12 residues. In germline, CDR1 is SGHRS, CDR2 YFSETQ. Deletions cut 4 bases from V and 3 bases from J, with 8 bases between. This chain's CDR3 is CASSNDGYEQYF. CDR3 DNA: TGCGCCAGCAGCAACGACGGCTACGAGCAGTACTTC.

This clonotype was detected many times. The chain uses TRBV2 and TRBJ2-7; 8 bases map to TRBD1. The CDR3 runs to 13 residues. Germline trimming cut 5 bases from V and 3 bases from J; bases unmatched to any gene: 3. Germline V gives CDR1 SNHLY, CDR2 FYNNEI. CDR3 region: CASSQTGVYEQYF. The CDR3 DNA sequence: TGTGCCAGCAGTCAGACAGGGGTCTACGAGCAGTACTTC. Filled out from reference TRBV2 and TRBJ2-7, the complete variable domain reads EPEVTQTPSHQVTQMGQEVILRCVPISNHLYFYWYRQILGQKVEFLVSFYNNEISEKSEIFDDQFSVERPDGSNFTLKIRSTKLEDSAMYFCASSQTGVYEQYFGPGTRLTVT.

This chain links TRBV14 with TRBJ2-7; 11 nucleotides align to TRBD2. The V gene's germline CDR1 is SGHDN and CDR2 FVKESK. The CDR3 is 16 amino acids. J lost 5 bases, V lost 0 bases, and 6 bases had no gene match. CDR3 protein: CASSQDPRLAGNEQYF. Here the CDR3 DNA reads TGTGCCAGCAGCCAAGATCCCCGACTAGCGGGAAACGAGCAGTACTTC.

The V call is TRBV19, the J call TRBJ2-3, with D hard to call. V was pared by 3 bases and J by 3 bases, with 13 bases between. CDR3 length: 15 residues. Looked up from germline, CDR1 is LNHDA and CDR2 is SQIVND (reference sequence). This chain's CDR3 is CASSILALATDTQYF. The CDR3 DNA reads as TGTGCCAGTAGTATTCTGGCGCTGGCTACAGATACGCAGTATTTT.

Here the CDR3 DNA reads TGTGCCAGTAGTATAGGTTTGGGCGGTTTTTCCAATCAGCCCCAGCATTTT. As protein: CASSIGLGGFSNQPQHF. This chain uses TRBV19 with TRBJ1-5, with D unclear. The CDR3 totals 17 residues. Germline CDR1 and CDR2: LNHDA and SQIVND (reference sequence). V was shortened by 1 base and J by 3 bases, with 16 bases between the two germline ends.

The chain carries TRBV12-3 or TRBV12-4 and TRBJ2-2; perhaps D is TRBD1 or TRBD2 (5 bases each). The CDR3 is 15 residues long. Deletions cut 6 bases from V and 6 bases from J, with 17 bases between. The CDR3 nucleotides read TGTGCCAGCAGACCCACTGGGGGAACTTCCGGGGAGCTGTTTTTT. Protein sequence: CASRPTGGTSGELFF.

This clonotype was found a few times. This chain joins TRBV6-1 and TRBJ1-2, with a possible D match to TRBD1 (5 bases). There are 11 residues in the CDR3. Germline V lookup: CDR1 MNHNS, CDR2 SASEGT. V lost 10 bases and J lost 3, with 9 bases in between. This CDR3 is CAIQGDYGYTF. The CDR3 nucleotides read TGTGCCATCCAAGGGGACTATGGCTACACCTTC.

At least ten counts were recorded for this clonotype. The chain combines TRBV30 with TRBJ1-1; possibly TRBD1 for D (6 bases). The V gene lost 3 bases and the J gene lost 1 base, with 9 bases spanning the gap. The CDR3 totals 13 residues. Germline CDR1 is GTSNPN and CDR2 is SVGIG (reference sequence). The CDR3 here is CAWRGTTNTEAFF. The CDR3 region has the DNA TGTGCCTGGAGAGGGACAACGAACACTGAAGCTTTCTTT.

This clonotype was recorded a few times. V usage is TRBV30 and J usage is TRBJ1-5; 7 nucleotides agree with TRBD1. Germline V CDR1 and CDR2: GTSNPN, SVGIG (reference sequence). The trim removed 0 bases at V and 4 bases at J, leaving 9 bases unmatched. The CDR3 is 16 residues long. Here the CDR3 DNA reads TGTGCCTGGAGTGTTAAGACAGGGTCGGGTAATCAGCCCCAGCATTTT. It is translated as CAWSVKTGSGNQPQHF. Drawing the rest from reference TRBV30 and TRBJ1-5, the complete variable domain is SQTIHQWPATLVQPVGSPLSLECTVEGTSNPNLYWYRQAAGRGLQLLFYSVGIGQISSEVPQNLSASRPQDRQFILSSKKLLLSDSGFYLCAWSVKTGSGNQPQHFGDGTRLSIL.

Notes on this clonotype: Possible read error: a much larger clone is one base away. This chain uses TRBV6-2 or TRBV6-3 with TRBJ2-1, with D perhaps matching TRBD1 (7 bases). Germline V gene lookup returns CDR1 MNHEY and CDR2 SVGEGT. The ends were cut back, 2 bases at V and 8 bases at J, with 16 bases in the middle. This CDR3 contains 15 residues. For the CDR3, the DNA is TGTGCCAGCAGTTACCGCACAACAGGGGAGGATGAGCAGTTCTTC. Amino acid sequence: CASSYRTTGEDEQFF.

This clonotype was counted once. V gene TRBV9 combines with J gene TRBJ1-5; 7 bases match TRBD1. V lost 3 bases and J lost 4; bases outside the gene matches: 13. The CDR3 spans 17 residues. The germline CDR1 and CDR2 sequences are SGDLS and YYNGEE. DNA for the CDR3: TGTGCCAGCAGCGGGGGGGACAGCGGGGGCGGTAATCAGCCCCAGCATTTT. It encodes CASSGGDSGGGNQPQHF.

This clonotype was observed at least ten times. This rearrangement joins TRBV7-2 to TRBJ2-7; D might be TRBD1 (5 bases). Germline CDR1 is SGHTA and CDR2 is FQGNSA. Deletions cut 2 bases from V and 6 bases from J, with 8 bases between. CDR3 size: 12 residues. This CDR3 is CASSLSGPEQYF. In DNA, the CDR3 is TGTGCCAGCAGCTTATCAGGGCCCGAGCAGTACTTC.

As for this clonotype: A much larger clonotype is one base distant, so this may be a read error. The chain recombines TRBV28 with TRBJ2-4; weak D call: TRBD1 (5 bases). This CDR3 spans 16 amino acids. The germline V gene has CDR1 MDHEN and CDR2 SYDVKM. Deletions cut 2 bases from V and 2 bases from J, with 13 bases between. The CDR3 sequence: CASSLVGALTKNIQYF. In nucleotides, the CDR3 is TGTGCCAGCAGTTTAGTTGGGGCGCTGACCAAAAACATTCAGTACTTC. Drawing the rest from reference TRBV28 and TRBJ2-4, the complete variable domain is DVKVTQSSRYLVKRTGEKVFLECVQDMDHENMFWYRQDPGLGLRLIYFSYDVKMKEKGDIPEGYSVSREKKERFSLILESASTNQTSMYLCASSLVGALTKNIQYFGAGTRLSVL.

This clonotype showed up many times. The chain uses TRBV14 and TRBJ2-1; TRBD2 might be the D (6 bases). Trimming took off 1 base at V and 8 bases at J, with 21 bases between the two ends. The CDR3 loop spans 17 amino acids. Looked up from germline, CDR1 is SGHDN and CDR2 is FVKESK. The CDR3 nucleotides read TGTGCCAGCAGCCAAGTTAAAGCGAGACTAGTTAGTGATGAGCAGTTCTTC. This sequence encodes CASSQVKARLVSDEQFF.